This entry concerns a single TCR beta chain. As yet, its antigen is unknown. The junction departs from germline at one end; a sequencing error may be responsible. The CDR3 sequence is 15 residues long. Germline lookup yields CDR1 MGHRA and CDR2 YSYEKL. This entry belongs to a study of blood T cells in healthy people across ages. Alongside a J-beta primer mix, a sample-barcoded 5' primer served in a second PCR lasting roughly 6 to 12 cycles. TCRdb passed the 5' RACE reads through MiXCR, listing each CDR3 protein once. Of fewer than 1.5 million distinct CDR3 sequences detected, approximately 42% appear once; the ten largest clones hold approximately 7.9%. The study's findings and limits: Older age went with lower TCR beta diversity per million T cells, in a roughly linear way.

The gene calls are TRBV4-1 and TRBJ1-2; D unresolved. The receptor was isolated from a woman under 30 in good health. Sequencing was performed on blood. The chain's CDR3 is CASSQDSIGYYVYTF. The CDR3 nucleotides are TGCGCCAGCAGCCAAGATAGTATAGGGTACTATGTCTACACCTTC.